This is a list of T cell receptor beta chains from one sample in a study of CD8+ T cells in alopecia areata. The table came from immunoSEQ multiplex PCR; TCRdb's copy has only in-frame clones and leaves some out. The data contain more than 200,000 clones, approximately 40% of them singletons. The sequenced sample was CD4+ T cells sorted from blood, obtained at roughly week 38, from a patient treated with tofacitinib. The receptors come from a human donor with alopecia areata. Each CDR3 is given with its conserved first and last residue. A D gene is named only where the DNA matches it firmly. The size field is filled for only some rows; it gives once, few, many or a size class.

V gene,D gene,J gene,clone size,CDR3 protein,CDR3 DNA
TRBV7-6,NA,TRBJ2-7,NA,CASSPLSRVSYEQYF,TGTGCCAGCAGCCCATTAAGTAGGGTCTCGTACGAGCAGTACTTC
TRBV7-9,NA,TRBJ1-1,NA,CASSLTGNTEAFF,TGTGCCAGCAGCTTAACAGGGAACACTGAAGCTTTCTTT
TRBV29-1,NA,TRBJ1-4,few,CSVVAGREKLFF,TGCAGCGTTGTGGCAGGGCGTGAAAAACTGTTTTTT
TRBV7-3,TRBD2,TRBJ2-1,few,CASSLTGTSNNEQFF,TGTGCCAGCAGCTTAACCGGGACTAGTAACAATGAGCAGTTCTTC
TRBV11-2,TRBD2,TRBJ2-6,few,CASSFRLAGATGANVLTF,TGTGCCAGCAGCTTTAGACTAGCGGGAGCGACAGGGGCCAACGTCCTGACTTTC
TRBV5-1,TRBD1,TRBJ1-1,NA,CASSLGTGREAFF,TGCGCCAGCAGCTTGGGGACAGGGAGAGAAGCTTTCTTT
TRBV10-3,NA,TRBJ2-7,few,CAISTGNYEQYF,TGTGCCATCAGTACGGGAAACTACGAGCAGTACTTC
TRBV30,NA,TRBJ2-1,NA,CAWSVVGVYNEQFF,TGTGCCTGGAGTGTAGTCGGGGTGTACAATGAGCAGTTCTTC
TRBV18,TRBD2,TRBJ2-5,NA,CASSPPSGGTQYF,TGTGCCAGCTCACCACCGTCGGGAGGGACCCAGTACTTC
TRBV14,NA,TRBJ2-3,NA,CASSQPYSASTDTQYF,TGTGCCAGCAGCCAACCCTACAGCGCTAGCACAGATACGCAGTATTTT
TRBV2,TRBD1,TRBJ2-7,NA,CASSERQGTYEQYF,TGTGCCAGCAGTGAAAGACAGGGGACCTACGAGCAGTACTTC
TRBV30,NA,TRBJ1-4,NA,CAWSINRPAGLLRLFF,TGTGCCTGGAGTATCAACAGACCCGCGGGGCTATTAAGACTGTTTTTT
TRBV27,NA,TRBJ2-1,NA,CASSFDGYNEQFF,TGTGCCAGCAGTTTTGACGGCTACAATGAGCAGTTCTTC
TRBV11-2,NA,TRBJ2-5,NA,CASSLLTAERETQYF,TGTGCCAGCAGCTTATTGACAGCCGAGCGGGAGACCCAGTACTTC
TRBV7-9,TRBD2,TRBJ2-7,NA,CASSLASGRARGEQYF,TGTGCCAGCAGCTTAGCTAGCGGGAGGGCACGGGGCGAGCAGTACTTC
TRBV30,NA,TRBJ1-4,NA,CAWRANGAGNEKLFF,TGTGCCTGGAGGGCGAACGGGGCCGGTAATGAAAAACTGTTTTTT
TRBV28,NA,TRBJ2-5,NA,CASSFRVWETQYF,TGTGCCAGCAGTTTTAGGGTATGGGAGACCCAGTACTTC
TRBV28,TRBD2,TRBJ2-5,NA,CASSLVAGGRETQYF,TGTGCCAGCAGTTTAGTGGCGGGAGGTCGTGAGACCCAGTACTTC
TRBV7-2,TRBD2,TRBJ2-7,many,CASSFSGSGLDEQYF,TGTGCCAGCAGCTTTAGCGGGAGCGGGCTCGACGAGCAGTACTTC
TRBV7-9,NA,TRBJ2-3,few,CASSPRGTGVTDTQYF,TGTGCCAGCAGCCCCCGCGGAACGGGAGTAACAGATACGCAGTATTTT
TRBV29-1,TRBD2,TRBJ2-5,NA,CSVEGRLAAETQYF,TGCAGCGTTGAAGGTCGACTAGCGGCGGAGACCCAGTACTTC
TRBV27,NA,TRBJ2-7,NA,CASSVQGEAYEQYF,TGTGCCAGCAGTGTCCAGGGAGAGGCCTACGAGCAGTACTTC
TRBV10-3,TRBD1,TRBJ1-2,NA,CAISPGTDYGYTF,TGTGCCATCAGTCCCGGGACAGATTATGGCTACACCTTC
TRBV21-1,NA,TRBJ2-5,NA,CASSKPRRPGETQYF,TGTGCCAGCAGCAAACCCCGGAGGCCGGGGGAGACCCAGTACTTC
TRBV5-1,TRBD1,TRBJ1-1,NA,CASSQSGGEAFF,TGCGCCAGCAGCCAATCAGGGGGTGAAGCTTTCTTT
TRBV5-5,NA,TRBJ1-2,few,CASSLGSPPDYGYTF,TGTGCCAGCAGCCTAGGCTCGCCTCCAGACTATGGCTACACCTTC
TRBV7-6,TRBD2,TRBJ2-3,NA,CASSLELAPDTQYF,TGTGCCAGCAGCTTAGAACTAGCGCCAGATACGCAGTATTTT
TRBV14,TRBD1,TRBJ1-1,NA,CASSQRTGAEAFF,TGTGCCAGCAGCCAGAGGACAGGGGCTGAAGCTTTCTTT
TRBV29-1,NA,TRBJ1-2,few,CSVAEFSQGYGYTF,TGCAGCGTTGCGGAGTTCTCTCAGGGCTATGGCTACACCTTC
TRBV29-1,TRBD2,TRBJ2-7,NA,CSVDSRTSGGYEQYF,TGCAGCGTTGACTCCCGGACTAGCGGCGGCTACGAGCAGTACTTC
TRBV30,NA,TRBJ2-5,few,CAWNSGIGRETQYF,TGTGCCTGGAATTCGGGGATCGGAAGGGAGACCCAGTACTTC
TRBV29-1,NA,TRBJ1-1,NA,CSVSPGTEAFF,TGCAGCGTTAGTCCGGGCACTGAAGCTTTCTTT
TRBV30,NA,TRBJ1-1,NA,CACTTDRNTEAFF,TGTGCCTGCACTACAGACAGGAACACTGAAGCTTTCTTT
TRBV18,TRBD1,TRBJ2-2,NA,CASTRDRGNTGELFF,TGTGCCAGCACCCGGGACAGAGGGAACACCGGGGAGCTGTTTTTT
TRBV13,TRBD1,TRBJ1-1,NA,CASSRMGQGSTEAFF,TGTGCCAGCAGCCGAATGGGACAGGGTTCCACTGAAGCTTTCTTT
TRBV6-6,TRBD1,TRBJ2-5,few,CASSPGQGARETQYF,TGTGCCAGCAGTCCCGGCCAGGGGGCGAGAGAGACCCAGTACTTC
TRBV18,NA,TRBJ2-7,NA,CASSLMDSYEQYF,TGTGCCAGCTCACTAATGGACAGCTACGAGCAGTACTTC
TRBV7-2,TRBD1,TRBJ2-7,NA,CASSMTGTGDYEQYF,TGTGCCAGCAGCATGACCGGGACAGGGGACTACGAGCAGTACTTC
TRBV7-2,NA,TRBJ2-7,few,CASSSSDYEQYF,TGTGCCAGCAGCTCCTCAGACTACGAGCAGTACTTC
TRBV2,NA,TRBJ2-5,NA,CASAGDTIRETQYF,TGTGCCAGCGCGGGGGACACTATCAGAGAGACCCAGTACTTC
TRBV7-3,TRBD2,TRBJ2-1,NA,CASSLNPTSAYLDEQFF,TGTGCCAGCAGCTTAAACCCGACTAGCGCTTATTTGGATGAGCAGTTCTTC
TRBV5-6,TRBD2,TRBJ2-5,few,CASTGLAGVQETQYF,TGTGCCAGCACCGGACTAGCGGGAGTACAAGAGACCCAGTACTTC
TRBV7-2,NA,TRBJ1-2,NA,CASSPRRGGTNYGYTF,TGTGCCAGCAGCCCCCGAAGGGGGGGTACTAACTATGGCTACACCTTC
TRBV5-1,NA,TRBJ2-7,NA,CASSPGPASYEQYF,TGCGCCAGCAGCCCCGGACCGGCTTCCTACGAGCAGTACTTC
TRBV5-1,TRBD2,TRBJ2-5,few,CASSLSPGAGGETQYF,TGCGCCAGCAGCTTGAGTCCTGGGGCGGGAGGAGAGACCCAGTACTTC
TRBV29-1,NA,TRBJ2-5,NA,CSVERGRQETQYF,TGCAGCGTTGAAAGAGGACGCCAAGAGACCCAGTACTTC
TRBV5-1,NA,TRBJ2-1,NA,CASSLQLSYNEQFF,TGCGCCAGCAGCCTCCAGCTCTCCTACAATGAGCAGTTCTTC